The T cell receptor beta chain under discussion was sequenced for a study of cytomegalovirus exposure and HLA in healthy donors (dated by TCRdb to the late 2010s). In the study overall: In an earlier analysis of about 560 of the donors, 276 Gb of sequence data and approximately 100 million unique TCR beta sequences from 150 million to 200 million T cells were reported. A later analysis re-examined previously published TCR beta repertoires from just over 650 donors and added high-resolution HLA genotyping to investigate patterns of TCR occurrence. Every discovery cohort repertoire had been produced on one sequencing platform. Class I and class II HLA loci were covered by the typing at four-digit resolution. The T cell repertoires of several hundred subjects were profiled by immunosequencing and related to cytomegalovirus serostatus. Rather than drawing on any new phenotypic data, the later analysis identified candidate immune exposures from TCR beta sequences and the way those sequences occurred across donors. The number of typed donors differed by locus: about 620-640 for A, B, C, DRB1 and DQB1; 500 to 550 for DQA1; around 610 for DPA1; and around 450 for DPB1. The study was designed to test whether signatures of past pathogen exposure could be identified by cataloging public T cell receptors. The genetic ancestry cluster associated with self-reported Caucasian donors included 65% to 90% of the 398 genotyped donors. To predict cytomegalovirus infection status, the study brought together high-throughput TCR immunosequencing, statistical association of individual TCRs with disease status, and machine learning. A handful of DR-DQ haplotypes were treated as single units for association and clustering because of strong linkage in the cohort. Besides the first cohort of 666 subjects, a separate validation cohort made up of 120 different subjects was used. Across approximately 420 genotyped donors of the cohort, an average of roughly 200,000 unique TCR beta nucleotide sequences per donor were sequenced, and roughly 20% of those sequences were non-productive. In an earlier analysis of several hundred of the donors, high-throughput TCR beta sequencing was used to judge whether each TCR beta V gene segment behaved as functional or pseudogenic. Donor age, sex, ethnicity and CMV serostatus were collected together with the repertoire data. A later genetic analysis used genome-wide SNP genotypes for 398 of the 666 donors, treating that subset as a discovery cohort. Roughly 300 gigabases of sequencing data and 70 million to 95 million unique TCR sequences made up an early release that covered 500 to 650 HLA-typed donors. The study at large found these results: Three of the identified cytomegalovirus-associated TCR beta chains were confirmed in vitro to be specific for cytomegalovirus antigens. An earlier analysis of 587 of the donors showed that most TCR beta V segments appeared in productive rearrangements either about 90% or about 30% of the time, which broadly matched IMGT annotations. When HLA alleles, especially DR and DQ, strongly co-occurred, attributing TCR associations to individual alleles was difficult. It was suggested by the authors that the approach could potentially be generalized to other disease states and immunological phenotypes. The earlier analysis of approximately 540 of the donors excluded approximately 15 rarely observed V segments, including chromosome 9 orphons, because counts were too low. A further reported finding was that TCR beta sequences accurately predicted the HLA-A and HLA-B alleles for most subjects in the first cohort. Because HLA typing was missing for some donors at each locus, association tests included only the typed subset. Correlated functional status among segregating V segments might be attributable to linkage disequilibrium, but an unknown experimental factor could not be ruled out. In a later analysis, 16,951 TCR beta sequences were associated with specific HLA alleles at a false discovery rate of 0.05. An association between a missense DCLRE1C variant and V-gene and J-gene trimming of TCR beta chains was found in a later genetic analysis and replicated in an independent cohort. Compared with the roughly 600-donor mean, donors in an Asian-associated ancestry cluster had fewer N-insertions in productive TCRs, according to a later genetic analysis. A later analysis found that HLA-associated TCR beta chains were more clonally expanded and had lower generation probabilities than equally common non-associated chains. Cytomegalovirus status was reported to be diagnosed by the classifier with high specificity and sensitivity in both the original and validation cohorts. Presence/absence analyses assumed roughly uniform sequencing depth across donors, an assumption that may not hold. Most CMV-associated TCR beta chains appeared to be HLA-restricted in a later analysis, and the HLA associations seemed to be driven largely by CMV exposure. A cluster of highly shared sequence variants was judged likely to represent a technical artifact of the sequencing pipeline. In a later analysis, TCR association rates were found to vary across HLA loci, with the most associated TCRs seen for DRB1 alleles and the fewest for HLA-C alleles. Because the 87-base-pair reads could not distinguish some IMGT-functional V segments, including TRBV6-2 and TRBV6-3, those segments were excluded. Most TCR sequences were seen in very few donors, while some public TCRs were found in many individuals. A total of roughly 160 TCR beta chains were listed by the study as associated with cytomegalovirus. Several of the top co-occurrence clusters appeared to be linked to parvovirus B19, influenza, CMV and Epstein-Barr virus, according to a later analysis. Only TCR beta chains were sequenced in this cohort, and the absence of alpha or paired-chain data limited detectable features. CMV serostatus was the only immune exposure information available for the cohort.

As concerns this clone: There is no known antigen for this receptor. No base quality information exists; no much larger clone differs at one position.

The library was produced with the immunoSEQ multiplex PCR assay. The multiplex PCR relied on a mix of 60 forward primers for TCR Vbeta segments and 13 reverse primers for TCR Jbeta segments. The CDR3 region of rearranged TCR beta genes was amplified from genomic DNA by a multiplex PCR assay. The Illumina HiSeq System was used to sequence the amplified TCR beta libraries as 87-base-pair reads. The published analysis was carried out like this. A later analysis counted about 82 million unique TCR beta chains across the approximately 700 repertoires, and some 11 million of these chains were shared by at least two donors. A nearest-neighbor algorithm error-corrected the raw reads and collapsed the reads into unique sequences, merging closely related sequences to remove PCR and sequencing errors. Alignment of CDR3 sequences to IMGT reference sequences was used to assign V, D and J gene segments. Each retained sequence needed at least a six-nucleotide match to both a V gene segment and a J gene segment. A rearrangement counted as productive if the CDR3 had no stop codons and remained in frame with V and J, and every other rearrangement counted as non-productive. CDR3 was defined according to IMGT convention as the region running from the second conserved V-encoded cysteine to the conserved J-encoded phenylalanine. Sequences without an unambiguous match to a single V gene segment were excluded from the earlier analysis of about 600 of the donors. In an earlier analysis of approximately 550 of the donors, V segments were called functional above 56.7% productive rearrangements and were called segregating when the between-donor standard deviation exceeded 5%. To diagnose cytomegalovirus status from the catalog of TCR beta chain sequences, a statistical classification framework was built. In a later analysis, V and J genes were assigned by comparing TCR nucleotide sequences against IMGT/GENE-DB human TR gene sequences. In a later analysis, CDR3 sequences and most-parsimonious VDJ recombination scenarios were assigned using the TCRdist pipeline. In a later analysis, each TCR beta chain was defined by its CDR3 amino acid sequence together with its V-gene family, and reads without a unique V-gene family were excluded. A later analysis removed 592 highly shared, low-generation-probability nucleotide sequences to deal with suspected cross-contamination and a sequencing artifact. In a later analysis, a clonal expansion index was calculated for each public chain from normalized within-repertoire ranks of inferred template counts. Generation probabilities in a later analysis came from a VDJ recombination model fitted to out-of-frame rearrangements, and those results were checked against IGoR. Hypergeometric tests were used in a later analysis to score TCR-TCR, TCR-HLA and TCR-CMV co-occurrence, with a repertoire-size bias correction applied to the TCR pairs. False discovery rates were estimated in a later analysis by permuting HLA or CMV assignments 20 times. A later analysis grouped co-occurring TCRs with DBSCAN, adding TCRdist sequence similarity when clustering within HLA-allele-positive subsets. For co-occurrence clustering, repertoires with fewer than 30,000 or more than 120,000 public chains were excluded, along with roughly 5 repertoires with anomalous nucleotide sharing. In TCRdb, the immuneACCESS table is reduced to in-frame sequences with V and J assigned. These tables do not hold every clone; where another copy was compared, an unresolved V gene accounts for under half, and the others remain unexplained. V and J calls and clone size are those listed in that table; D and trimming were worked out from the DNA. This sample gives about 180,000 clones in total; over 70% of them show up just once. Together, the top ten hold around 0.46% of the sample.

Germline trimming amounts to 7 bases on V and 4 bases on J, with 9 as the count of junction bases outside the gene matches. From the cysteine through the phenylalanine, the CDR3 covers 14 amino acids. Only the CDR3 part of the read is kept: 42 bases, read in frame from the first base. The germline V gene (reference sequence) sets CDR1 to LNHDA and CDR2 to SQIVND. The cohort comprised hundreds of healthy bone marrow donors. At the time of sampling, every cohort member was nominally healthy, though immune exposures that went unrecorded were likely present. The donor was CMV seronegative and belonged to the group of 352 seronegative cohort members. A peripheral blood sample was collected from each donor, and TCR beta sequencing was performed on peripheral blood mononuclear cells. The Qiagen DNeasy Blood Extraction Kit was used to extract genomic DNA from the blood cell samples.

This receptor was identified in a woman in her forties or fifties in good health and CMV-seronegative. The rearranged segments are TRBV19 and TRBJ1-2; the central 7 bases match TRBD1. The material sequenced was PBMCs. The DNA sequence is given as TGTGCCAGTAATCCGACAGGGTTCGGCTATGGCTACACCTTC. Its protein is CASNPTGFGYGYTF.